Below are 6 T cell receptor beta chains sequenced from a single sample in a study of blood T cell repertoires in COVID-19. Produced via immunoSEQ multiplex PCR; TCRdb's table is partial and in-frame only. The top ten hold about 8% of the sample, which has about 120,000 clones, roughly nine tenths seen once. The source material was peripheral blood. The receptors were gathered from a man aged 65 to 79 who had recovered from COVID-19.

The V and J genes are TRBV7-2 and TRBJ2-1, with D possibly being TRBD2 (5 bases). The CDR3 is made up of 15 amino acids. V was trimmed by 5 bases and J by 6 bases, leaving 17 bases between them. The germline CDR1 and CDR2 sequences are SGHTA and FQGNSA. The CDR3 region is CASSPYSTNRNEQFF. In DNA, the CDR3 is TGTGCCAGCAGCCCATATTCGACTAACCGCAATGAGCAGTTCTTC.

The V call is TRBV7-3, the J call TRBJ1-1; 11 positions agree with TRBD1. The CDR3 loop spans 15 amino acids. Germline trimming cut 5 bases from V and 5 bases from J; bases unmatched to any gene: 7. Looked up from germline, CDR1 is SGHTA and CDR2 is FQGTGA. Here the CDR3 reads CASSAMGQGVTEAFF. CDR3 coding DNA: TGTGCCAGCAGCGCCATGGGACAGGGGGTGACTGAAGCTTTCTTT.

This clone was detected a few times. This CDR3 reads CASRAPGAGGHEQYF. CDR3 coding DNA: TGTGCCAGTAGGGCCCCCGGGGCAGGAGGGCACGAGCAGTACTTC. The rearrangement uses TRBV19 and TRBJ2-7; D possibly corresponds to TRBD2 (6 bases). Looked up from germline, CDR1 is LNHDA and CDR2 is SQIVND (reference sequence). The V end lost 6 bases, the J end lost 5 bases, and 20 bases lay between the germline ends. The CDR3 extends over 15 amino acids.

V is TRBV15 and J is TRBJ2-7, with D perhaps TRBD1 (6 bases). The CDR3 extends over 15 amino acids. Germline CDR1 reads LNHNV; CDR2 reads YYDKDF (reference sequence). V lost 0 bases and J 2 bases, leaving 11 bases between the germline ends. The CDR3 is CATSRETGETYEQYF. Here the CDR3 DNA reads TGTGCCACCAGCAGAGAGACAGGCGAAACCTACGAGCAGTACTTC. Supplemented by reference TRBV15 and TRBJ2-7, the full variable domain reads DAMVIQNPRYQVTQFGKPVTLSCSQTLNHNVMYWYQQKSSQAPKLLFHYYDKDFNNEADTPDNFQSRRPNTSFCFLDIRSPGLGDTAMYLCATSRETGETYEQYFGPGTRLTVT.

This chain connects TRBV19 to TRBJ1-4, with D perhaps TRBD1 (5 bases). Germline V gene data show CDR1 as LNHDA and CDR2 as SQIVND (reference sequence). The length of the CDR3 is 15 residues. The V end lost 3 bases, the J end lost 7 bases, and 15 bases lay between the germline ends. Here the CDR3 DNA reads TGTGCCAGTAGTATTGGGGCAGGGCCCCTTGAAAAACTGTTTTTT. Residues: CASSIGAGPLEKLFF.

The chain has TRBV9 and TRBJ2-5; D is unclear. CDR1 and CDR2 from the germline V gene are SGDLS and YYNGEE. CDR3 length: 14 amino acids. With 0 bases removed from V and 1 base from J, the gap between germline ends came to 7 bases. The CDR3 sequence: CASSVGHSQETQYF. CDR3 in DNA: TGTGCCAGCAGCGTAGGTCATAGCCAAGAGACCCAGTACTTC.